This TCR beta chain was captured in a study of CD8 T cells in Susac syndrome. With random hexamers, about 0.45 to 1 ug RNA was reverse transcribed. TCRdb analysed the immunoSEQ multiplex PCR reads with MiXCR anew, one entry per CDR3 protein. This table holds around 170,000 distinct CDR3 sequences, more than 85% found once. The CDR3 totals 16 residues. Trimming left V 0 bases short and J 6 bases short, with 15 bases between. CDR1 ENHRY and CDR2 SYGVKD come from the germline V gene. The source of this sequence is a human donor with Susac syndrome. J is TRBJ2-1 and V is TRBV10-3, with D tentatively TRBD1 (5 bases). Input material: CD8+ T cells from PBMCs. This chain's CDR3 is CAISESMGLKSNEQFF. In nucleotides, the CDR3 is TGTGCCATCAGTGAGTCTATGGGGCTAAAATCCAATGAGCAGTTCTTC.